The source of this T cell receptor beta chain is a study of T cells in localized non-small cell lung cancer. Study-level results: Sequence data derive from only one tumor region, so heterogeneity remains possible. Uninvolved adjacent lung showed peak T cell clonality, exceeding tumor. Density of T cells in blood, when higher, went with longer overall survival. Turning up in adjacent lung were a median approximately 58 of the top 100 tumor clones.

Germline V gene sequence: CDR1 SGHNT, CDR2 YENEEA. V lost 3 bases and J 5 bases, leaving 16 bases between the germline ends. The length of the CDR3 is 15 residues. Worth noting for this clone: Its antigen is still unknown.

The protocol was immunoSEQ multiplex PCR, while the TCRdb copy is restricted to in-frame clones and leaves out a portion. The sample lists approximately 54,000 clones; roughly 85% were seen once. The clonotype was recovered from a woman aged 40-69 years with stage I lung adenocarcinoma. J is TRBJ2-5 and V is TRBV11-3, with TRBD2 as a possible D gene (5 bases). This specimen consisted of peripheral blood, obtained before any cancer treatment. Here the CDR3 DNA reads TGTGCCAGCAGCTTCGACGGATCCGAGGGCGAGACCCAGTACTTC. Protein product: CASSFDGSEGETQYF.